This is a list of T cell receptor beta chains from one sample in a study of STAT3 mutations in large granular lymphocyte leukemia. Using immunoSEQ multiplex PCR, the repertoire was profiled, and TCRdb retains in-frame clones only, with some absent. This table holds approximately 42,000 clones, about 81% found once. Sequencing input: PBMCs. The receptors were sampled from a human donor with T large granular lymphocyte leukemia. Some clones in this sample may be carry-over from other donors' samples. CDR3s leave out the opening cysteine and the closing phenylalanine or tryptophan.

v_call cdr3_aa
TRBV5-1 ASRKEMGLGEKLF
TRBV30 AWTNRAAGGFGYT
TRBV5-4 ASSRAGAIDTQY
TRBV11-3 ASSLGQGDYTQY
TRBV5-1 ASSLVGTELEAF
TRBV7-9 ASSFPQGIGYT
TRBV7-9 ASSPKTGRAVTDTQY
TRBV28 ASRLGVEQY
TRBV5-4 ASSPGLAPDTQY
TRBV19 ASSMTGVGEQY
TRBV10-3 AISATDRGQDTQY
TRBV6-5 ASSYKGPFSGNTIY
TRBV29-1 SVVPSGVFTGELF
TRBV6-5 ASSYSGQSGANVLT
TRBV29-1 SVAAANTEAF
TRBV9 ASSVVAVNTEAF
TRBV6-5 ATQGWATGELF
TRBV5-1 ASSLDGVELF
TRBV10-3 AISWSGTVPYEQY
TRBV5-1 ASSLGGGPAYQETQY
TRBV30 AWSVTSPGNTIY
TRBV6-1 ASSQASGGNTEAF
TRBV15 ATSRDNSAQETQY
TRBV19 ASSLVTGEAF
TRBV5-1 ASSLDGNGNQPQH
TRBV29-1 SVGETGSYGYT
TRBV6-5 ASSTSGTPGETQY
TRBV28 ASSPPYREVGEKLF
TRBV19 ASSLPQGTAYGYT
TRBV6-5 ASSYSNWGSGNTIY
TRBV2 ASSEDLSNQPQH
TRBV7-2 ASSPQSSGGFETQY
TRBV28 ASSSGSDGNQPQH
TRBV9 ASSDRSQTRTDTQY
TRBV10-3 ATQDTPDTQY
TRBV5-6 ASSLPTGVDSPLH
TRBV5-6 ASSLVGHAQY
TRBV30 AWIPLGAANTEAF
TRBV5-6 ASSLGGRNFINYGYT
TRBV7-8 ASSLWTESSKNIQY
TRBV6-6 ASKRAEDLSYEQY
TRBV29-1 SVELSDEQY
TRBV5-6 ASSPLSRGFYNEQF
TRBV5-1 ASSPRRTYGYT
TRBV13 ASRGGLFNSGNTIY